This T cell receptor (beta chain) was identified during a study of T cell responses to AZD1222 COVID-19 vaccine. This clone was counted once. Its antigen is not identified. The table came from immunoSEQ multiplex PCR; TCRdb's copy has only in-frame clones and leaves some out. Here the sample spans about 93,000 clones, over 85% being singletons. Trimming left V 6 bases short and J 3 bases short, with 20 bases between. The CDR3 has 16 residues. CDR1 and CDR2 (germline): MNHEY, SMNVEV (reference sequence). Study outcomes and limitations: Across the whole spike, CD4 TCRs peaked at regions 160-218 and 743-854. It was only after the peak T cell response that any repertoires were sampled. Baseline seropositivity occurred in only a handful of AZD1222 recipients. White British ancestry dominated among donors, who included more females, and clonal diversity was possibly underestimated.

V gene TRBV27 combines with J gene TRBJ1-2; a possible D gene is TRBD1 (6 bases). The clonotype was recovered from an adult in good health. The sample in question was peripheral blood, obtained on day 0 of MenACWY control vaccination. The DNA of the CDR3 is TGTGCCAGCAGATCCGGGGGGGCTACCTCCTACTATGGCTACACCTTC. This gives the protein CASRSGGATSYYGYTF.